Sequencing of this T cell receptor (beta chain) was carried out in a study of T cell responses to AZD1222 COVID-19 vaccine. The V end lost 6 bases, the J end lost 2 bases, and 8 bases lay between the germline ends. Germline CDR1 and CDR2: LNHDA and SQIVND (reference sequence). The CDR3 totals 13 residues. Method: immunoSEQ multiplex PCR; TCRdb's copy keeps in-frame clones and lacks some. Here the sample spans about 100,000 clones, 85% to 90% being singletons. This receptor was obtained from an adult in good health. The chain links TRBV19 to TRBJ1-5; D call uncertain. Sequenced here: peripheral blood, sampled on day 0 of AZD1222 vaccination. CDR3 sequence reads: CASRSEGNQPQHF. The CDR3 nucleotides are TGTGCCAGTAGGTCGGAGGGCAATCAGCCCCAGCATTTT.